These 10 T cell receptor beta chains were sequenced from one sample in a study of blood T cell repertoires in COVID-19. The method was immunoSEQ multiplex PCR; TCRdb's version includes in-frame clones alone and lacks a portion of them. This sample yields about 19,000 clones, of which 88% are seen a single time; approximately 12% belongs to the top ten. Source material: peripheral blood. Receptors originate from a human donor in a cohort sampled during active COVID-19.

The V gene is TRBV6-2 or TRBV6-3, the J gene TRBJ2-3, with 7 bases identical to TRBD2. The CDR3 has 17 amino acids. J gave up 0 bases and V 2 bases, and 8 bases lay outside the gene matches. CDR1 is MNHEY and CDR2 is SVGEGT in the germline V gene. This CDR3 reads CASSYPWGSGSTDTQYF. In nucleotides, the CDR3 is TGTGCCAGCAGTTACCCCTGGGGTAGCGGGAGCACAGATACGCAGTATTTT.

The chain links TRBV10-3 to TRBJ1-1; TRBD1 matches 8 bases. The J segment lost 5 bases and the V segment lost 4 bases, leaving 18 bases of the junction unmatched. The CDR3 spans 18 residues. CDR1 is ENHRY, CDR2 SYGVKD, per germline. The CDR3 DNA follows: TGTGCCATCAGTGGTGGCAGGGGGCAAGGTCGGATTGATACTGAAGCTTTCTTT. It codes for CAISGGRGQGRIDTEAFF.

This clone was detected only a few times. The chain has TRBV4-1 and TRBJ2-1; possible D gene TRBD2, 7 bases. The CDR3 extends over 18 amino acids. Looked up from germline, CDR1 is MGHRA and CDR2 is YSYEKL. Trimming shortened V by 4 bases and J by 4 bases, and 23 bases separated the two germline ends. The CDR3 loop is CASSPGGGRGGTYNEQFF. The DNA for the CDR3 is TGCGCCAGCAGCCCCGGGGGTGGGCGCGGGGGCACTTACAATGAGCAGTTCTTC.

The chain has TRBV7-8 and TRBJ2-3, with unresolved D. The CDR3 totals 15 residues. Trimming removed 0 bases from V and 1 base from J, with 8 bases in between. Germline lookup yields CDR1 SGHVS and CDR2 FQNEAQ. CDR3 nucleotide sequence: TGTGCCAGCAGCTTAGCGTATCGGGGCACAGATACGCAGTATTTT. Protein product: CASSLAYRGTDTQYF.

The chain couples TRBV5-4 to TRBJ1-2; possible D gene TRBD1, 6 bases. The germline V gene has CDR1 SGHNT and CDR2 YYREEE (reference sequence). The V end lost 5 bases, the J end lost 1 base, and 18 bases lay between the germline ends. There are 16 residues in the CDR3. The DNA of the CDR3 is TGTGCCAGCAGTAGAGGACAGCCACCGCGTAACTATGGCTACACCTTC. Protein: CASSRGQPPRNYGYTF.

The J gene is TRBJ1-2, the V gene TRBV18; 8 positions match TRBD1. Trimming cost V 3 bases and J 4 bases; bases outside gene matches: 4. CDR3 length: 14 residues. Per germline, CDR1 KGHSH and CDR2 LQKENI. The CDR3 DNA follows: TGTGCCAGCTCACCCGGGCAGGGGGCCTATGGCTACACCTTC. It is translated as CASSPGQGAYGYTF.

The chain employs TRBV7-9 and TRBJ1-2; tentatively, D is TRBD1 (5 bases). This CDR3 has 15 amino acids. Germline V lookup: CDR1 SEHNR, CDR2 FQNEAQ (reference sequence). Trimming removed 0 bases from V and 4 bases from J, with 12 bases in between. CDR3 region: CASSLAGVGSYGYTF. For the CDR3, the DNA is TGTGCCAGCAGCTTAGCAGGGGTGGGTTCCTATGGCTACACCTTC.

V usage is TRBV27 and J usage is TRBJ1-6; 8 bases are a match to TRBD1. Looked up from germline, CDR1 is MNHEY and CDR2 is SMNVEV (reference sequence). The junction had 8 bases not matched to a gene; V was cut back by 2 bases and J by 5 bases. The CDR3 sequence is 17 residues long. CDR3 nucleotide sequence: TGTGCCAGCAGTTTAATCCTTCAGGGGGCCAATAATTCACCCCTCCACTTT. Its protein is CASSLILQGANNSPLHF.

The V and J genes are TRBV4-1 and TRBJ1-2, with a possible D match to TRBD1 (5 bases). V lost 1 base and J lost 6, with 18 bases in between. CDR3 length: 16 amino acids. Germline CDR1 and CDR2: MGHRA and YSYEKL. CDR3 sequence (DNA): TGCGCCAGCAGCCAAGTTGGGGTGATGGGAGGGGATGGCTACACCTTC. Protein sequence: CASSQVGVMGGDGYTF.

The rearrangement links TRBV6-6 to TRBJ2-7; D is unclear. Germline CDR1 and CDR2: MNHNY and SVGAGI (reference sequence). V lost 2 bases to trimming and J lost 0 bases, with 5 bases between them. The CDR3 runs 13 residues. The chain's CDR3 is CASSYRSSYEQYF. In DNA form, the CDR3 reads TGTGCCAGCAGTTACAGGAGCTCCTACGAGCAGTACTTC.